This T cell receptor beta chain was identified during a study of OX40 agonist ivuxolimab in advanced cancers. TCRdb's table, derived via immunoSEQ multiplex PCR, lists solely in-frame clones and lacks some. Here the sample spans tens of thousands of clones, around nine tenths being singletons. This CDR3 spans 17 amino acids. The ends lost 6 bases at V and 2 bases at J; junction bases unmatched: 13. Germline-derived CDR1 and CDR2 are SNHLY and FYNNEI. The chain joins TRBV2 to TRBJ2-7; TRBD2 matches 10 bases. This TCR derives from an adult with an advanced solid tumor such as melanoma, head and neck, liver or kidney cancer. This specimen consisted of CD4+ or CD8+ T cells sorted from blood, obtained in a trial of the OX40 agonist ivuxolimab. The CDR3 here is CASRESGREMGPYEQYF. CDR3 coding DNA: TGTGCCAGCAGGGAGAGCGGGAGGGAGATGGGGCCCTACGAGCAGTACTTC.